The 8 T cell receptor beta chains below come from one sample, sequenced in a study of CD8 T cells in Susac syndrome. About 0.5 to 1 ug RNA was reverse transcribed with random hexamers. Using its own MiXCR run on the immunoSEQ multiplex PCR reads, TCRdb lists one record per CDR3 protein. The repertoire consists of approximately 300,000 distinct CDR3 sequences, with 85% occurring once and the leading ten covering approximately 0.2%. The sequenced sample was CD8+ T cells from PBMCs. Receptors originate from a human donor with multiple sclerosis.

The CDR3, as DNA: TGTGCCAGCAGCTCCGACCTGAAAGAGACCCAGTACTTC. It yields the protein CASSSDLKETQYF. V gene TRBV7-3 combines with J gene TRBJ2-5; unclear D gene. Germline CDR1 SGHTA, CDR2 FQGTGA. This CDR3 is 13 amino acids long. V was shortened by 4 bases and J by 3 bases, with 9 bases between the two germline ends.

V is TRBV10-3 and J is TRBJ2-7; the D gene is possibly TRBD1 (7 bases). The germline V gene encodes CDR1 ENHRY and CDR2 SYGVKD. This CDR3 comprises 15 residues. With 7 bases removed from V and 5 bases from J, the gap between germline ends came to 21 bases. CDR3 sequence (DNA): TGTGCCATCAACAATCCCCAGGGGGGAATAAACGAGCAGTACTTC. This gives the protein CAINNPQGGINEQYF.

This chain connects TRBV10-3 to TRBJ2-2; TRBD2 matches at 10 bases. There are 16 residues in the CDR3. The ends lost 4 bases at V and 8 bases at J; junction bases unmatched: 10. Germline CDR1 is ENHRY and CDR2 is SYGVKD. In DNA form, the CDR3 reads TGTGCCATCAGTGCTCTAGCGGGAGCTTGGGAAGGGGAGCTGTTTTTT. This sequence encodes CAISALAGAWEGELFF.

The rearrangement links TRBV12-3 or TRBV12-4 to TRBJ1-1, with D perhaps matching TRBD1 (5 bases). This CDR3 region has 16 residues. Trimming pared 5 bases from V and 6 bases from J, leaving 22 bases between. CDR3 sequence: CASSPLGEEFSAEAFF. The CDR3 DNA reads TGTGCCAGCAGTCCCTTGGGGGAAGAATTCAGCGCTGAAGCTTTCTTT.

The chain carries TRBV9 and TRBJ2-7; weak D call: TRBD1 (5 bases). Germline lookup yields CDR1 SGDLS and CDR2 YYNGEE. V gave up 0 bases and J gave up 0 bases, with 10 bases separating them. The CDR3 has 15 amino acids. As DNA, the CDR3 is TGTGCCAGCAGCGTAGGATGGGGCGGCTCCTACGAGCAGTACTTC. This translates into CASSVGWGGSYEQYF. The complete variable domain, with remaining parts taken from reference TRBV9 and TRBJ2-7, reads DSGVTQTPKHLITATGQRVTLRCSPRSGDLSVYWYQQSLDQGLQFLIQYYNGEERAKGNILERFSAQQFPDLHSELNLSSLELGDSALYFCASSVGWGGSYEQYFGPGTRLTVT.

The rearrangement joins TRBV7-9 to TRBJ1-1, with D unclear. The CDR3 length is 13 residues. The germline V gene encodes CDR1 SEHNR and CDR2 FQNEAQ (reference sequence). Trimming removed 2 bases at V and 1 base at J, with 5 bases between. The CDR3 sequence: CASSLIENTEAFF. CDR3 DNA sequence: TGTGCCAGCAGCTTAATAGAGAACACTGAAGCTTTCTTT.

The chain has TRBV7-9 and TRBJ1-5; D gene unclear. The V end lost 0 bases, the J end lost 4 bases, and 7 bases lay between the germline ends. Per the germline V gene, CDR1 is SEHNR and CDR2 is FQNEAQ (reference sequence). The CDR3 spans 14 residues. The CDR3 is CASSLAAGNQPQHF. CDR3 in DNA: TGTGCCAGCAGCTTAGCGGCGGGTAATCAGCCCCAGCATTTT.

V and J are TRBV7-9 and TRBJ2-1; 11 nucleotides align to TRBD2. CDR3 length equals 17 residues. J was trimmed by 4 bases and V by 4 bases; bases with no gene match: 9. Germline V gives CDR1 SEHNR, CDR2 FQNEAQ (reference sequence). The CDR3 sequence: CASSSRGGLAGYNEQFF. The DNA of the CDR3 is TGTGCCAGCAGCTCTAGGGGAGGACTAGCGGGTTACAATGAGCAGTTCTTC.